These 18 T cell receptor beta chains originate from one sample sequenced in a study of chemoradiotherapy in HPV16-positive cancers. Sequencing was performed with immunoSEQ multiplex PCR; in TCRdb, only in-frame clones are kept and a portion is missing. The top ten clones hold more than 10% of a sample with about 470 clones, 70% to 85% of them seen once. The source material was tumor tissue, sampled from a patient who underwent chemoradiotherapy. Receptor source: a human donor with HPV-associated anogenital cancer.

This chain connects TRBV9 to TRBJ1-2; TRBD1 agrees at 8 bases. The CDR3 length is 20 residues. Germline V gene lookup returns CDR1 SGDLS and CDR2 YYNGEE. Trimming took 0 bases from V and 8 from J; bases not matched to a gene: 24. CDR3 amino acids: CASSVVTGAFGGQGARGYTF. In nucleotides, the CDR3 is TGTGCCAGCAGCGTAGTAACTGGGGCCTTTGGTGGGCAGGGGGCGAGAGGCTACACCTTC.

The CDR3 DNA sequence: TGTGCCACCCAGGACTCGTTCCTAATCGAGCAGTACTTC. Translation gives CATQDSFLIEQYF. The chain couples TRBV28 to TRBJ2-7; perhaps TRBD2 as D (5 bases). The CDR3 spans 13 residues. Germline CDR1 reads MDHEN; CDR2 reads SYDVKM. Trimming removed 10 bases at V and 6 bases at J, with 19 bases between.

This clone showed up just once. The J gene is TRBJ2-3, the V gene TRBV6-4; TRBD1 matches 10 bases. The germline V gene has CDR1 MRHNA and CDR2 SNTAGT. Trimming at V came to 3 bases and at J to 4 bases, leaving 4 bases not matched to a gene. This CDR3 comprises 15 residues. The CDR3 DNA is TGTGCCAGCAGTGAGGGGGACAGGGGAGCAGATACGCAGTATTTT. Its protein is CASSEGDRGADTQYF.

As DNA, the CDR3 is TGTGCCAGCAGTGGACAGGGAGGAAACATTCAGTACTTC. This encodes CASSGQGGNIQYF. The chain employs TRBV27 and TRBJ2-4, with TRBD1 matching 8 bases. This CDR3 spans 13 amino acids. Germline V gene data show CDR1 as MNHEY and CDR2 as SMNVEV (reference sequence). Trimming removed 5 bases from V and 6 bases from J; junction bases left unmatched: 3.

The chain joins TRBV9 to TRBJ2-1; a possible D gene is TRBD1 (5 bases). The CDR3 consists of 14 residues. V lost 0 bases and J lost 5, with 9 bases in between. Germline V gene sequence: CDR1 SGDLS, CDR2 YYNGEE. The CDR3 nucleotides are TGTGCCAGCAGCGTAGGGGGCAATCACAATGAGCAGTTCTTC. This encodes CASSVGGNHNEQFF.

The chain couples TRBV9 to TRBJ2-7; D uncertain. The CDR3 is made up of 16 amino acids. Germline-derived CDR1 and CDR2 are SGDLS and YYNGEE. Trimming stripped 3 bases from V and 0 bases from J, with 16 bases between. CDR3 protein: CASSGLIAASSYEQYF. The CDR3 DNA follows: TGTGCCAGCAGCGGGTTAATAGCTGCGAGCTCCTACGAGCAGTACTTC.

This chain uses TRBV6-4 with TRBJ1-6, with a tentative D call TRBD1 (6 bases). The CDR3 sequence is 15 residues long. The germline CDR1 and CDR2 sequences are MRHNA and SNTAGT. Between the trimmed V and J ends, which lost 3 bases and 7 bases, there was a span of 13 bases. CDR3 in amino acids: CASSEETGGNSPLHF. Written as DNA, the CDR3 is TGTGCCAGCAGTGAAGAGACAGGTGGAAATTCACCCCTCCACTTT.

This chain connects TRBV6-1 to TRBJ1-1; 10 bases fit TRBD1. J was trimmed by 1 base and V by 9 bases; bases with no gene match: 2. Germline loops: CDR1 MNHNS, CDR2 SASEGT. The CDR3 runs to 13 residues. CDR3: CASGTGENTEAFF. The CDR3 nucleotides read TGTGCCAGTGGGACAGGGGAGAACACTGAAGCTTTCTTT.

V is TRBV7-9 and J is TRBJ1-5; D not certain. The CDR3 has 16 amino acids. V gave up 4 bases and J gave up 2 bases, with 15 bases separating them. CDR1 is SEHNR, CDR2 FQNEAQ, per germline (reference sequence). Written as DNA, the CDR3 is TGTGCCAGCAGCTCAGGAGGGAGAAAGGGCAATCAGCCCCAGCATTTT. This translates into CASSSGGRKGNQPQHF.

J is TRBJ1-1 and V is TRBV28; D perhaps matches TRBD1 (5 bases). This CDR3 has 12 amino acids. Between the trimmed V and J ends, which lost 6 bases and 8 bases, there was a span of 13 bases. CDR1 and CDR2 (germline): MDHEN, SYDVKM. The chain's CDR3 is CASRYLQGEAFF. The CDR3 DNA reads TGTGCCAGCAGGTACCTGCAGGGAGAAGCTTTCTTT. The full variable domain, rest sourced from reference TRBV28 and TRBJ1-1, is DVKVTQSSRYLVKRTGEKVFLECVQDMDHENMFWYRQDPGLGLRLIYFSYDVKMKEKGDIPEGYSVSREKKERFSLILESASTNQTSMYLCASRYLQGEAFFGQGTRLTVV.

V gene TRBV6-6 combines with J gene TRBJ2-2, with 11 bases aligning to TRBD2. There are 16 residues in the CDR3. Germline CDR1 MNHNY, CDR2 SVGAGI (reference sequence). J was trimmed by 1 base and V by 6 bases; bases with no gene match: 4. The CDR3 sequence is CASSRTSGLNTGELFF. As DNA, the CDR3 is TGTGCCAGCAGCCGGACTAGCGGGCTGAACACCGGGGAGCTGTTTTTT.

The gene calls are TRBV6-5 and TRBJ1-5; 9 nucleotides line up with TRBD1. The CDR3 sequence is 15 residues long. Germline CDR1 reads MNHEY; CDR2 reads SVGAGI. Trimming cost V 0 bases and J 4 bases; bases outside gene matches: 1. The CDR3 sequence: CASSYSGTGNQPQHF. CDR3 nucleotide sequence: TGTGCCAGCAGTTACTCGGGGACAGGGAATCAGCCCCAGCATTTT.

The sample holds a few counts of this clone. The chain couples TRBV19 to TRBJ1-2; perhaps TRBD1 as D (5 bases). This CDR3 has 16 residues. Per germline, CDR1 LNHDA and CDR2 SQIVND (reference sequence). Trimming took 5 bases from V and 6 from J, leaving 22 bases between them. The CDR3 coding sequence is TGTGCCAGTAGTCCAGTTATCGGGGGAGGATGGAATGGCTACACCTTC. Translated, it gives CASSPVIGGGWNGYTF.

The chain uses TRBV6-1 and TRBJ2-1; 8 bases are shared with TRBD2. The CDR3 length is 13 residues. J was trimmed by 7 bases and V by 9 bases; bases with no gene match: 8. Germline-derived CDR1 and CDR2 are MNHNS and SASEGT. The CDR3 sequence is CASQAGEGNEQFF. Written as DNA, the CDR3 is TGTGCCAGTCAAGCGGGAGAGGGTAATGAGCAGTTCTTC.

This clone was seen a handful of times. The CDR3 coding sequence is TGTGCCAGCAGCCCCCACCTGCTAGGGCTCCATGAGCAGTTCTTC. Amino acids: CASSPHLLGLHEQFF. The rearrangement joins TRBV27 to TRBJ2-1; D remains ambiguous. Per germline, CDR1 MNHEY and CDR2 SMNVEV (reference sequence). The CDR3 consists of 15 residues. V dropped 6 bases and J dropped 8 bases, with 20 bases sitting between them.

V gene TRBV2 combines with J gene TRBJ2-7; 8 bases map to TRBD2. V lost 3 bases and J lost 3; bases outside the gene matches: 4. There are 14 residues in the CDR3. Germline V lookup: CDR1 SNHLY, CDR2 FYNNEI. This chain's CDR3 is CASSEWTSSYEQYF. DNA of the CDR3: TGTGCCAGCAGTGAGTGGACTAGCAGCTACGAGCAGTACTTC.

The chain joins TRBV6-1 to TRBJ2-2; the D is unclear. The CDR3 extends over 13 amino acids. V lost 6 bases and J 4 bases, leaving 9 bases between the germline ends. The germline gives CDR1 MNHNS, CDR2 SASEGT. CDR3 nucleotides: TGTGCCAGCAGCTCCCTCTCCACCGGGGAGCTGTTTTTT. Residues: CASSSLSTGELFF.

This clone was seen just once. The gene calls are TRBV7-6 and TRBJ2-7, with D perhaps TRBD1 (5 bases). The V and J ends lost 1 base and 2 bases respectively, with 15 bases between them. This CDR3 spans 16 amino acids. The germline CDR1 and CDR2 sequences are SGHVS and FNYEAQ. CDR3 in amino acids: CASSLEARQPAYEQYF. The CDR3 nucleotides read TGTGCCAGCAGCTTAGAGGCAAGACAGCCCGCCTACGAGCAGTACTTC.